A selection of T cell receptor beta chains follows, all from one sample in a study of blood T cell repertoires in COVID-19. Generated by immunoSEQ multiplex PCR, the TCRdb table keeps only in-frame clones and is missing some. Among some 240,000 clones listed, 89% were seen once. The sample comprised peripheral blood. The receptors derive from a woman aged 40-49 years who had recovered from COVID-19. The CDR3 runs from the conserved cysteine through the conserved F or W. Fields, in order: CDR3 protein, CDR3 DNA, D gene, clone size, CDR3 length, J gene, V gene. D genes are given only for firm matches. Size values are once, few and many counts, or a class for expanded clones, and some rows have none.

CDR3aa: CASSLESEDQPQHF
CDR3nt: TGTGCCAGCAGCTTAGAGTCGGAGGATCAGCCCCAGCATTTT
d_gene: -
abundance: -
len: 14
j_gene: TRBJ1-5
v_gene: TRBV7-2

CDR3aa: CASSIDQGAQGSPLHF
CDR3nt: TGTGCCAGTAGTATCGACCAGGGGGCGCAAGGTTCACCCCTCCACTTT
d_gene: TRBD1
abundance: -
len: 16
j_gene: TRBJ1-6
v_gene: TRBV19

CDR3aa: CASSVGRSYEQYF
CDR3nt: TGTGCCAGCAGTGTCGGCCGGAGCTACGAGCAGTACTTC
d_gene: -
abundance: once
len: 13
j_gene: TRBJ2-7
v_gene: TRBV2

CDR3aa: CASSPSTSGGYNEQFF
CDR3nt: TGTGCCAGCAGCCCCTCGACTAGCGGGGGCTACAATGAGCAGTTCTTC
d_gene: TRBD2
abundance: -
len: 16
j_gene: TRBJ2-1
v_gene: TRBV11-2

CDR3aa: CASSSPVTNYGYTF
CDR3nt: TGTGCCAGCAGCTCGCCAGTAACTAACTATGGCTACACCTTC
d_gene: -
abundance: -
len: 14
j_gene: TRBJ1-2
v_gene: TRBV7-9

CDR3aa: CASALGDRGSSDTQYF
CDR3nt: TGTGCTAGTGCCTTGGGGGACAGGGGTAGTTCAGATACGCAGTATTTT
d_gene: TRBD1
abundance: -
len: 16
j_gene: TRBJ2-3
v_gene: TRBV12-5

CDR3aa: CASSSGQGFYEQYF
CDR3nt: TGTGCCAGCAGTTCGGGACAGGGGTTTTACGAGCAGTACTTC
d_gene: TRBD1
abundance: -
len: 14
j_gene: TRBJ2-7
v_gene: TRBV28

CDR3aa: CASRKGTTAGNQPQHF
CDR3nt: TGCGCCAGCAGAAAGGGGACAACGGCCGGCAATCAGCCCCAGCATTTT
d_gene: -
abundance: -
len: 16
j_gene: TRBJ1-5
v_gene: TRBV4-1

CDR3aa: CASSLAGRGGTEAFF
CDR3nt: TGTGCCAGCAGCTTGGCCGGTCGGGGAGGGACTGAAGCTTTCTTT
d_gene: -
abundance: -
len: 15
j_gene: TRBJ1-1
v_gene: TRBV5-6

CDR3aa: CASSKRGQSQVATNEKLFF
CDR3nt: TGTGCCAGCAGTAAAAGGGGACAGAGCCAAGTTGCAACTAATGAAAAACTGTTTTTT
d_gene: TRBD1
abundance: -
len: 19
j_gene: TRBJ1-4
v_gene: TRBV3-1/TRBV3-2

CDR3aa: CASRGTSRKGETQYF
CDR3nt: TGTGCCAGCAGGGGTACTAGTCGTAAAGGAGAGACCCAGTACTTC
d_gene: -
abundance: -
len: 15
j_gene: TRBJ2-5
v_gene: TRBV28

CDR3aa: CASSQDSGKGTQYF
CDR3nt: TGCGCCAGCAGCCAAGATAGCGGGAAGGGTACGCAGTATTTT
d_gene: TRBD2
abundance: -
len: 14
j_gene: TRBJ2-3
v_gene: TRBV4-3

CDR3aa: CASAPGQGYGYTF
CDR3nt: TGTGCCAGCGCCCCGGGACAGGGGTATGGCTACACCTTC
d_gene: TRBD1
abundance: -
len: 13
j_gene: TRBJ1-2
v_gene: TRBV27

CDR3aa: CASGDGDREERAFF
CDR3nt: TGTGCCAGCGGAGATGGGGACAGGGAAGAAAGAGCTTTCTTT
d_gene: TRBD1
abundance: -
len: 14
j_gene: TRBJ1-1
v_gene: TRBV2

CDR3aa: CASSPPSTGGVSGNTIYF
CDR3nt: TGTGCCAGCTCACCACCCTCGACAGGGGGCGTCTCTGGAAACACCATATATTTT
d_gene: TRBD1
abundance: -
len: 18
j_gene: TRBJ1-3
v_gene: TRBV18

CDR3aa: CTSSQAGCLPSYNEQFF
CDR3nt: TGCACCAGCAGCCAAGCCGGTTGTCTCCCCTCCTACAATGAGCAGTTCTTC
d_gene: -
abundance: -
len: 17
j_gene: TRBJ2-1
v_gene: TRBV1

CDR3aa: CASSSLTRGSETQYF
CDR3nt: TGTGCCAGCAGCTCTCTTACAAGGGGCAGTGAGACCCAGTACTTC
d_gene: -
abundance: -
len: 15
j_gene: TRBJ2-5
v_gene: TRBV11-2

CDR3aa: CASSRGQARDGYTF
CDR3nt: TGTGCCAGTAGTAGGGGACAGGCTCGGGATGGCTACACCTTC
d_gene: TRBD1
abundance: -
len: 14
j_gene: TRBJ1-2
v_gene: TRBV19

CDR3aa: CASTAGSGNTIYF
CDR3nt: TGCGCCAGCACGGCGGGGTCTGGAAACACCATATATTTT
d_gene: -
abundance: -
len: 13
j_gene: TRBJ1-3
v_gene: TRBV5-1

CDR3aa: CASSEAIGGTEAFF
CDR3nt: TGTGCCAGCAGTGAGGCGATTGGCGGCACTGAAGCTTTCTTT
d_gene: -
abundance: -
len: 14
j_gene: TRBJ1-1
v_gene: TRBV2

CDR3aa: CASSRQPSSYNSPLHF
CDR3nt: TGTGCCAGCAGCCGACAGCCTAGCTCCTATAATTCACCCCTCCACTTT
d_gene: -
abundance: -
len: 16
j_gene: TRBJ1-6
v_gene: TRBV7-9

CDR3aa: CASSVSGTGNTEAFF
CDR3nt: TGTGCCAGCAGCGTATCGGGGACAGGGAACACTGAAGCTTTCTTT
d_gene: TRBD1
abundance: once
len: 15
j_gene: TRBJ1-1
v_gene: TRBV9

CDR3aa: CASSSTRHLSNQPQHF
CDR3nt: TGTGCCAGCAGTTCCACCCGACACCTTAGCAATCAGCCCCAGCATTTT
d_gene: -
abundance: -
len: 16
j_gene: TRBJ1-5
v_gene: TRBV6-5

CDR3aa: CASLGSGYGYTF
CDR3nt: TGTGCCAGCCTTGGCAGCGGCTATGGCTACACCTTC
d_gene: -
abundance: -
len: 12
j_gene: TRBJ1-2
v_gene: TRBV6-5

CDR3aa: CASSQMAGLSGELFF
CDR3nt: TGCGCCAGCAGTCAAATGGCAGGGTTATCCGGGGAGCTGTTTTTT
d_gene: -
abundance: -
len: 15
j_gene: TRBJ2-2
v_gene: TRBV23-1

CDR3aa: CASSRTSGGTDTQYF
CDR3nt: TGTGCCAGCAGCCGGACTAGCGGGGGAACAGATACGCAGTATTTT
d_gene: TRBD2
abundance: -
len: 15
j_gene: TRBJ2-3
v_gene: TRBV9

CDR3aa: CASSSLTHSGTSGGSEQFF
CDR3nt: TGTGCCAGCAGCTCCCTAACACACTCCGGGACTAGCGGGGGAAGTGAGCAGTTCTTC
d_gene: TRBD2
abundance: -
len: 19
j_gene: TRBJ2-1
v_gene: TRBV7-2

CDR3aa: CAICPTRDSPLHF
CDR3nt: TGTGCCATCTGTCCTACCCGCGATTCACCCCTCCACTTT
d_gene: -
abundance: once
len: 13
j_gene: TRBJ1-6
v_gene: TRBV10-3

CDR3aa: CASSLTIQVLTGELFF
CDR3nt: TGTGCCAGCAGCCTTACGATACAGGTCCTCACCGGGGAGCTGTTTTTT
d_gene: -
abundance: -
len: 16
j_gene: TRBJ2-2
v_gene: TRBV5-5

CDR3aa: CASSRGQGASPGGYTF
CDR3nt: TGCGCCAGCAGCAGAGGACAGGGGGCGTCCCCGGGAGGCTACACCTTC
d_gene: TRBD1
abundance: -
len: 16
j_gene: TRBJ1-2
v_gene: TRBV5-1

CDR3aa: CASSSGGLNSPLHF
CDR3nt: TGCGCCAGCAGCTCAGGGGGCTTGAATTCACCCCTCCACTTT
d_gene: TRBD1
abundance: -
len: 14
j_gene: TRBJ1-6
v_gene: TRBV5-1

CDR3aa: CASGGQGITQYF
CDR3nt: TGTGCCAGCGGGGGACAGGGAATAACCCAGTACTTC
d_gene: TRBD1
abundance: -
len: 12
j_gene: TRBJ2-5
v_gene: TRBV6-5

CDR3aa: CASSYTKGTSGVNEQFF
CDR3nt: TGTGCCAGCAGTTACACCAAAGGGACTAGCGGGGTCAATGAGCAGTTCTTC
d_gene: TRBD2
abundance: -
len: 17
j_gene: TRBJ2-1
v_gene: TRBV6-2/TRBV6-3

CDR3aa: CASSGGGAKNIQYF
CDR3nt: TGTGCCAGTTCAGGGGGTGGGGCCAAAAACATTCAGTACTTC
d_gene: TRBD1
abundance: -
len: 14
j_gene: TRBJ2-4
v_gene: TRBV25-1

CDR3aa: CASSPPQGANSYTF
CDR3nt: TGTGCCAGCTCACCACCCCAGGGGGCAAACAGCTACACCTTC
d_gene: TRBD1
abundance: -
len: 14
j_gene: TRBJ1-2
v_gene: TRBV18

CDR3aa: CASSPMGQGDSPLHF
CDR3nt: TGTGCCAGCTCACCAATGGGACAGGGTGATTCACCCCTCCACTTT
d_gene: TRBD1
abundance: -
len: 15
j_gene: TRBJ1-6
v_gene: TRBV18

CDR3aa: CASTEGLSGNTIYF
CDR3nt: TGTGCCAGCACCGAGGGCCTCTCTGGAAACACCATATATTTT
d_gene: -
abundance: -
len: 14
j_gene: TRBJ1-3
v_gene: TRBV7-9

CDR3aa: CASSPGVEMNTEAFF
CDR3nt: TGTGCCAGCAGTCCAGGGGTGGAAATGAACACTGAAGCTTTCTTT
d_gene: -
abundance: once
len: 15
j_gene: TRBJ1-1
v_gene: TRBV27

CDR3aa: CASSIDLGTAAYNEQFF
CDR3nt: TGTGCCAGTAGTATAGATCTAGGCACCGCGGCCTACAATGAGCAGTTCTTC
d_gene: -
abundance: -
len: 17
j_gene: TRBJ2-1
v_gene: TRBV19

CDR3aa: CAWGSGGPTDTQYF
CDR3nt: TGTGCCTGGGGGAGCGGGGGGCCCACAGATACGCAGTATTTT
d_gene: TRBD2
abundance: -
len: 14
j_gene: TRBJ2-3
v_gene: TRBV30

CDR3aa: CASSVEGAGSNEQFF
CDR3nt: TGTGCCAGCAGCGTAGAAGGGGCAGGGTCGAATGAGCAGTTCTTC
d_gene: -
abundance: -
len: 15
j_gene: TRBJ2-1
v_gene: TRBV9

CDR3aa: CASSDWASNREAFF
CDR3nt: TGCGCCAGCAGTGACTGGGCTTCTAATCGGGAAGCTTTCTTT
d_gene: -
abundance: -
len: 14
j_gene: TRBJ1-1
v_gene: TRBV10-2

CDR3aa: CAGDHTGQGTDTQYF
CDR3nt: TGTGCCGGAGACCACACGGGACAGGGGACAGATACGCAGTATTTT
d_gene: TRBD1
abundance: -
len: 15
j_gene: TRBJ2-3
v_gene: TRBV30

CDR3aa: CSVVGSRVQETQYF
CDR3nt: TGCAGCGTTGTAGGCAGCAGGGTCCAAGAGACCCAGTACTTC
d_gene: -
abundance: -
len: 14
j_gene: TRBJ2-5
v_gene: TRBV29-1

CDR3aa: CASNRAGQETQYF
CDR3nt: TGTGCCAGTAACAGAGCGGGCCAAGAGACCCAGTACTTC
d_gene: -
abundance: -
len: 13
j_gene: TRBJ2-5
v_gene: TRBV19

CDR3aa: CASSSSRHTQYF
CDR3nt: TGTGCCAGCAGCTCTTCTAGGCATACGCAGTATTTT
d_gene: -
abundance: once
len: 12
j_gene: TRBJ2-3
v_gene: TRBV6-5

CDR3aa: CASAISPGETQYF
CDR3nt: TGTGCCAGCGCGATTAGCCCTGGGGAGACCCAGTACTTC
d_gene: -
abundance: -
len: 13
j_gene: TRBJ2-5
v_gene: TRBV6-6

CDR3aa: CASSQPAGNTIYF
CDR3nt: TGTGCCAGCAGCCAACCAGCTGGAAACACCATATATTTT
d_gene: -
abundance: -
len: 13
j_gene: TRBJ1-3
v_gene: TRBV3-1/TRBV3-2

CDR3aa: CASSEGGEETQYF
CDR3nt: TGCGCCAGCAGTGAAGGCGGGGAAGAGACCCAGTACTTC
d_gene: -
abundance: -
len: 13
j_gene: TRBJ2-5
v_gene: TRBV10-1

CDR3aa: CSARADEQFF
CDR3nt: TGCAGTGCTAGAGCTGATGAGCAGTTCTTC
d_gene: -
abundance: -
len: 10
j_gene: TRBJ2-1
v_gene: TRBV20-1

CDR3aa: CASSSTVNTGELFF
CDR3nt: TGTGCCAGCAGTTCGACAGTGAACACCGGGGAGCTGTTTTTT
d_gene: -
abundance: once
len: 14
j_gene: TRBJ2-2
v_gene: TRBV27

CDR3aa: CASSTGTGGNTEAFF
CDR3nt: TGTGCCAGCAGCACTGGGACAGGGGGCAACACTGAAGCTTTCTTT
d_gene: TRBD1
abundance: -
len: 15
j_gene: TRBJ1-1
v_gene: TRBV7-9

CDR3aa: CATSRDLGQGAGEQFF
CDR3nt: TGTGCCACCAGCAGAGACCTCGGACAGGGGGCGGGTGAGCAGTTCTTC
d_gene: TRBD1
abundance: -
len: 16
j_gene: TRBJ2-1
v_gene: TRBV15